Listed below are T cell receptor beta chains from one sample, sequenced in a study of cytomegalovirus exposure and HLA in healthy donors. Some clones are missing from TCRdb's copy, which holds only in-frame ones; the method was immunoSEQ multiplex PCR. The table records over 150,000 clones, around 85% of them present only once. Source material: PBMCs. The receptor set was obtained from a woman aged 25 to 39 in good health and CMV-seronegative. Both conserved end residues are part of each CDR3. Each record gives: J gene, V gene, D gene, CDR3 protein. D genes are given only for firm matches.

TRBJ2-7,TRBV11-2,.,CASMRALIGIGGYEQYF
TRBJ1-1,TRBV6-6,.,CASSYWGGWDTEAFF
TRBJ1-1,TRBV9,TRBD1,CASSAQGLGMNTEAFF
TRBJ1-2,TRBV6-1,.,CASSEVRPYSDTFSTGYTF
TRBJ1-2,TRBV18,TRBD1,CASSPTGSGGYTF
TRBJ1-2,TRBV28,TRBD1,CASSFRPDRGGGYTF
TRBJ1-2,TRBV5-1,TRBD1,CASSQDRANYGYTF
TRBJ2-1,TRBV15,TRBD1,CATSKRQGGNEQFF
TRBJ1-5,TRBV28,TRBD1,CASSFADRGNQPQHF
TRBJ2-2,TRBV27,TRBD2,CASSLSTAGVFEVGGRVTGELFF
TRBJ1-1,TRBV10-2,.,CASSESWGGTEAFF
TRBJ1-2,TRBV28,.,CASSLSLGGGYGYTF
TRBJ1-2,TRBV7-8,TRBD1,CASSLVQGADYGYTF
.,TRBV19,TRBD1,CASSTRDRGRSYEQYF
TRBJ1-6,TRBV7-9,TRBD1,CASSEVTGGYNSPLHF
TRBJ2-7,TRBV19,TRBD1,CASKDRAAYEQYF
TRBJ2-7,TRBV6-5,TRBD1,CASSYRTGDEQYF
TRBJ2-3,TRBV9,.,CASSVRAVRTSTDTQYF
TRBJ2-7,TRBV7-9,TRBD1,CASSLHTSTGPSSYEQYF
TRBJ2-7,TRBV20-1,.,CSAPTSYEQYF
TRBJ2-1,TRBV11-2,.,CASSRRDNRNEQFF
TRBJ2-6,TRBV10-2,TRBD1,CASKSGQGNSGANVLTF
TRBJ2-2,TRBV6-5,.,CASGGTGELFF
TRBJ1-5,TRBV10-2,.,CASSESGVSNQPQHF
TRBJ1-1,TRBV6-6,.,CASSSQGGVKTEAFF
TRBJ2-5,TRBV19,.,CASSIDWSLPAQYF
TRBJ1-4,TRBV5-6,TRBD1,CASSWTGATNEKLFF
TRBJ2-2,TRBV15,TRBD1,CATSSGTVTGELFF
TRBJ2-1,TRBV4-1,.,CASGQSNYNEQFF
TRBJ1-2,TRBV19,.,CASTGRQQGPGYTF
TRBJ1-1,TRBV9,.,CASSVRGGEAVNTEAFF
TRBJ2-1,TRBV2,TRBD2,CASSPLLAGANEQFF
TRBJ2-7,TRBV9,.,CASSVSLGSGEQYF